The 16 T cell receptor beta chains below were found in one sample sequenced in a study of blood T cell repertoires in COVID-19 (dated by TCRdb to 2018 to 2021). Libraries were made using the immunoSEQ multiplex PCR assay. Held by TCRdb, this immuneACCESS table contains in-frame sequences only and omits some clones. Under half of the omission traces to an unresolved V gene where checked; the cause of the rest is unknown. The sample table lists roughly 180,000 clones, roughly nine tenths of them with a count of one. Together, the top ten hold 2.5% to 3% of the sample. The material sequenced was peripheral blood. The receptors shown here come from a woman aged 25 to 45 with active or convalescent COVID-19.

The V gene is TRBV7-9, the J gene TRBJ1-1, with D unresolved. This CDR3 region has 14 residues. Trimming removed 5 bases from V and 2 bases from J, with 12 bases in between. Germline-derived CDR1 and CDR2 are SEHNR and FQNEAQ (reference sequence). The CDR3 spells CASSVGLRNTEAFF. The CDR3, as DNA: TGTGCCAGCAGCGTAGGACTGAGAAACACTGAAGCTTTCTTT.

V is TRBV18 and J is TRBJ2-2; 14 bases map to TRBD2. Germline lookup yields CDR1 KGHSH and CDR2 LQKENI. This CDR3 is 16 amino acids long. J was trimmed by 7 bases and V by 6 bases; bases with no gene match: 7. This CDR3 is CASSPGTSGRSGELFF. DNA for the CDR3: TGTGCCAGCTCCCCCGGGACTAGCGGGAGAAGCGGGGAGCTGTTTTTT.

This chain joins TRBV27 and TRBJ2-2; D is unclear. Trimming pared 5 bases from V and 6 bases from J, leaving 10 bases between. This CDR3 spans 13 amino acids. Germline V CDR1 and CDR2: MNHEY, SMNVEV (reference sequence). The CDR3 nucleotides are TGTGCCAGCAGTCCCATTCGGGCCGGGGAGCTGTTTTTT. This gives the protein CASSPIRAGELFF.

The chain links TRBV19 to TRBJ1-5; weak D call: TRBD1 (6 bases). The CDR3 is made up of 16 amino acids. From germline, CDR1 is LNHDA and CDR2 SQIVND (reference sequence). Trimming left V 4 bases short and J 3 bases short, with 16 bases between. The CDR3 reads CASSTHPGTINQPQHF. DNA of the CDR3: TGTGCCAGTAGTACGCACCCCGGGACAATCAATCAGCCCCAGCATTTT.

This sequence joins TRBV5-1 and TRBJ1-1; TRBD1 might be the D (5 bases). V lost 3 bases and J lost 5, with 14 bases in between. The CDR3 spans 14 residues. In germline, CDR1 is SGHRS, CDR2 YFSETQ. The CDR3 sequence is CASSSGLVRTEAFF. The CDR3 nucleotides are TGCGCCAGCAGCTCGGGACTCGTGAGAACTGAAGCTTTCTTT.

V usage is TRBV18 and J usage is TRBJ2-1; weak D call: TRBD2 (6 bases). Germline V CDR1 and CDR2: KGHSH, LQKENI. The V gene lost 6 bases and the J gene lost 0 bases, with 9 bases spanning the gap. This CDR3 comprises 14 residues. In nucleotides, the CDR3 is TGTGCCAGCTCGGGGACTTCCTCCTACAATGAGCAGTTCTTC. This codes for CASSGTSSYNEQFF. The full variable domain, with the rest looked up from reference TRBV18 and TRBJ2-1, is NAGVMQNPRHLVRRRGQEARLRCSPMKGHSHVYWYRQLPEEGLKFMVYLQKENIIDESGMPKERFSAEFPKEGPSILRIQQVVRGDSAAYFCASSGTSSYNEQFFGPGTRLTVL.

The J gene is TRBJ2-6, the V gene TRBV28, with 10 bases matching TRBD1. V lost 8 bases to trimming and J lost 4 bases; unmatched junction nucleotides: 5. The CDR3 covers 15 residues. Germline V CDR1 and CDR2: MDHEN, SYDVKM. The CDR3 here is CASDRGLSGANVLTF. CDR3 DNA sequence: TGTGCCAGCGACAGGGGGCTCTCAGGGGCCAACGTCCTGACTTTC.

DNA of the CDR3: TGCGCCAGCAGCTTGGCCCCAAGCAAGTCCCAAGAGACCCAGTACTTC. Amino acids: CASSLAPSKSQETQYF. V gene TRBV5-1 combines with J gene TRBJ2-5, with D unclear. Between the trimmed V and J ends, which lost 0 bases and 1 base, there was a span of 13 bases. There are 16 residues in the CDR3. The germline gives CDR1 SGHRS, CDR2 YFSETQ.

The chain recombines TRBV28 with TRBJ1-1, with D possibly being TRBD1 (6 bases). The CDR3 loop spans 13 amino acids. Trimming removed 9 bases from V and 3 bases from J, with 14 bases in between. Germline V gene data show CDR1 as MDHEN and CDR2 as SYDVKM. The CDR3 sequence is CASLQGSHTEAFF. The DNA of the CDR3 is TGTGCCAGTCTCCAGGGGTCTCACACTGAAGCTTTCTTT.

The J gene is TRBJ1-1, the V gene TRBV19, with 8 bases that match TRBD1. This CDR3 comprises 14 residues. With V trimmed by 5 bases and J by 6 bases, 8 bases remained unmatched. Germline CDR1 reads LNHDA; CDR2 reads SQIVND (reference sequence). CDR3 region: CASSHGQGFAEAFF. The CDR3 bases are TGTGCCAGTAGTCACGGACAGGGTTTCGCTGAAGCTTTCTTT.

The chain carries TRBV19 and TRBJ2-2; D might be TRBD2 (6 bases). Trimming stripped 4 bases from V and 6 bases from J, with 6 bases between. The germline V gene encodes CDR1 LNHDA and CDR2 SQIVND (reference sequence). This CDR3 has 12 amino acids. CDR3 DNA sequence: TGTGCCAGTAGTAGACTAGCCGGGGAGCTGTTTTTT. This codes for CASSRLAGELFF.

The CDR3 spells CASRAIGTNTEAFF. The DNA of the CDR3 is TGTGCCAGCAGGGCCATCGGGACTAACACTGAAGCTTTCTTT. V gene TRBV9 combines with J gene TRBJ1-1; a possible D gene is TRBD1 (5 bases). Trimming took 5 bases from V and 2 from J, leaving 13 bases between them. Germline values: CDR1 SGDLS, CDR2 YYNGEE. The CDR3 length is 14 residues.

CDR3 protein: CASSQDFGTDSNQPQHF. The CDR3 DNA is TGTGCCAGCAGCCAAGATTTTGGGACAGATAGCAATCAGCCCCAGCATTTT. V is TRBV4-2 and J is TRBJ1-5; 7 bases map to TRBD1. The germline CDR1 and CDR2 sequences are LGHNA and YNFKEQ. CDR3 length: 17 amino acids. After removal of 0 bases from V and 0 bases from J, the junction contained 5 bases not matched to a gene.

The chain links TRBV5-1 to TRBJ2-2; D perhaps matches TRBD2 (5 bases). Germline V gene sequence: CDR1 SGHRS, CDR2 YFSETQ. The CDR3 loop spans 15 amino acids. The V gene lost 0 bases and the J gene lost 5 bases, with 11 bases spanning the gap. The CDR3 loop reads CASSLGGVGTGELFF. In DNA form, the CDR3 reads TGCGCCAGCAGCTTGGGGGGAGTTGGTACCGGGGAGCTGTTTTTT.

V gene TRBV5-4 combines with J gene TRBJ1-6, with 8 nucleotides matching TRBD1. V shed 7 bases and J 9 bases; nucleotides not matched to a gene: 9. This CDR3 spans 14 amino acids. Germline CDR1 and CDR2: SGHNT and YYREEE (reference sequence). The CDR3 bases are TGTGCCAGCGGGCGCCGGGACAGGACTTCACCCCTCCACTTT. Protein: CASGRRDRTSPLHF.

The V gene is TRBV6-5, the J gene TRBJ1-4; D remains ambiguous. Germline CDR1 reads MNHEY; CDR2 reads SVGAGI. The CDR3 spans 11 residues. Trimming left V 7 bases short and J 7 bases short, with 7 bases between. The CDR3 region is CASKRAEKLFF. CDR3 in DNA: TGTGCCAGCAAGAGGGCTGAAAAACTGTTTTTT.